The 22 T cell receptor beta chains given below trace back to one sample, sequenced in a study of CD8 T cells in ankylosing spondylitis. The study's findings and limits: Ankylosing spondylitis blood seemed to carry a telltale TCR beta motif made of several highly homologous variants.

MiXCR, run by TCRdb on the 5' RACE reads, gives a single entry per CDR3 protein. The sample shows some 840,000 distinct CDR3 sequences, over 9.5% of them seen only once. The antigens of these receptors remain unknown. Material for sequencing was blood, either unsorted or a sorted T cell fraction (not recorded which). These receptors were obtained from a male donor with ankylosing spondylitis.

This clonotype showed up just a few times. This may arise from a read error, as a much more abundant clone is one base away. This sequence joins TRBV20-1 and TRBJ2-5; TRBD2 agrees at 11 bases. The junction had 6 bases not matched to a gene; V was cut back by 3 bases and J by 3 bases. Germline CDR1 and CDR2: DFQATT and SNEGSKA (reference sequence). The CDR3 contains 15 residues. The CDR3 DNA sequence: TGCAGTGCTAGCCCGACTAGCGGGGCCAAAGAGACCCAGTACTTC. Residues: CSASPTSGAKETQYF.

This clonotype was seen ten or more times. The chain recombines TRBV6-1 with TRBJ2-1; 8 bases are a match to TRBD2. In germline, CDR1 is MNHNS, CDR2 SASEGT. J was trimmed by 4 bases and V by 8 bases; bases with no gene match: 10. This CDR3 spans 15 amino acids. The CDR3 nucleotides read TGTGCCAGCCATCCCTGGAGCGGGGGATACAATGAGCAGTTCTTC. Its translation is CASHPWSGGYNEQFF.

The chain uses TRBV20-1 and TRBJ2-5; 11 bases fit TRBD2. The CDR3 consists of 15 residues. CDR1 and CDR2 (germline): DFQATT, SNEGSKA (reference sequence). Unmatched junction bases numbered 8, after V lost 3 bases and J lost 5 bases. The CDR3: CSASPSTSGAETQYF. Written as DNA, the CDR3 is TGCAGTGCTAGCCCCTCGACTAGCGGGGCTGAGACCCAGTACTTC.

The chain combines TRBV2 with TRBJ2-3; D is unclear. From germline, CDR1 is SNHLY and CDR2 FYNNEI. This CDR3 region has 11 residues. V dropped 1 base and J dropped 6 bases, with 2 bases sitting between them. As DNA, the CDR3 is TGTGCCAGCAGTGAAGATGATACGCAGTATTTT. It encodes CASSEDDTQYF.

V gene TRBV5-1 combines with J gene TRBJ2-1, with 10 bases identical to TRBD1. Trimming removed 3 bases from V and 6 bases from J; junction bases left unmatched: 9. This CDR3 spans 16 amino acids. CDR1 is SGHRS, CDR2 YFSETQ, per germline. The CDR3 DNA follows: TGCGCCAGCAGCTCAATCCGGGACAGGGGATCCAATGAGCAGTTCTTC. Protein sequence: CASSSIRDRGSNEQFF.

The chain joins TRBV12-3 or TRBV12-4 to TRBJ1-5; 10 nucleotides align to TRBD1. The trim removed 5 bases at V and 5 bases at J, leaving 6 bases unmatched. The CDR3 runs to 15 residues. The CDR3 DNA is TGTGCCAGCAGTGCGGACAGGGGGTACGATCAGCCCCAGCATTTT. Protein sequence: CASSADRGYDQPQHF.

The chain joins TRBV29-1 to TRBJ2-5; TRBD2 matches at 12 bases. This CDR3 spans 14 amino acids. The germline V gene encodes CDR1 SQVTM and CDR2 ANQGSEA. Trimming removed 7 bases from V and 5 bases from J; junction bases left unmatched: 8. The CDR3 DNA reads TGCAGCGCCAAGACTAGCGGGGGCGGGGAGACCCAGTACTTC. Protein: CSAKTSGGGETQYF.

A word on this clonotype: A much larger clone is a single base away; this may be a read error. The rearrangement uses TRBV6-1 and TRBJ1-3; D is unclear. Germline values: CDR1 MNHNS, CDR2 SASEGT. V lost 5 bases, J lost 2 bases, and 16 bases lay in between. The CDR3 extends over 16 amino acids. The CDR3 DNA reads TGTGCCAGCAGTCCTCGGACGGAGAGCGCTGGAAACACCATATATTTT. Translating gives CASSPRTESAGNTIYF.

This clonotype occurred many times. The chain joins TRBV20-1 to TRBJ1-2; D gene unclear. Trimming took 0 bases from V and 8 from J, leaving 13 bases between them. In germline, CDR1 is DFQATT, CDR2 SNEGSKA (reference sequence). The CDR3 loop spans 13 amino acids. The CDR3 DNA follows: TGCAGTGCTAGAGATGATAGGGTCTGGGGCTACACCTTC. Translation: CSARDDRVWGYTF.

The V gene is TRBV5-4, the J gene TRBJ1-2, with 7 bases matching TRBD1. The CDR3 length is 14 residues. In germline, CDR1 is SGHNT, CDR2 YYREEE (reference sequence). Trimming removed 4 bases from V and 8 bases from J; junction bases left unmatched: 11. DNA of the CDR3: TGTGCCAGCAGCCTTCTACAGGGGACCGGCGGCTACACCTTC. This translates into CASSLLQGTGGYTF.

As concerns this clonotype: A much larger clonotype is one base distant, so this may be a read error. The gene calls are TRBV12-3 or TRBV12-4 and TRBJ2-7, with D perhaps matching TRBD1 or TRBD2 (6 bases each). This CDR3 spans 15 amino acids. CDR3 residues: CACSLDTGTPLEQYF. The CDR3 nucleotides are TGTGCCTGCAGTTTAGATACAGGGACTCCGTTGGAGCAGTACTTC.

This chain joins TRBV28 and TRBJ1-2; tentatively, D is TRBD1 (5 bases). V lost 5 bases, J lost 3 bases, and 13 bases lay in between. The CDR3 covers 14 residues. Germline CDR1 is MDHEN and CDR2 is SYDVKM. CDR3 sequence reads: CASSISRDHYGYTF. The CDR3 region has the DNA TGTGCCAGCAGTATTAGCAGGGATCACTATGGCTACACCTTC.

CDR3 in amino acids: CASSFRGELRGNTIYF. DNA of the CDR3: TGTGCCAGCAGTTTTCGGGGGGAATTGAGGGGAAACACCATATATTTT. This chain connects TRBV12-3 or TRBV12-4 to TRBJ1-3, with D perhaps matching TRBD1 (5 bases). The CDR3 consists of 16 residues. Trimming removed 3 bases from V and 4 bases from J, with 16 bases in between.

The rearrangement uses TRBV20-1 and TRBJ2-7; the D is unclear. V was trimmed by 6 bases and J by 5 bases, leaving 14 bases between them. The germline V gene encodes CDR1 DFQATT and CDR2 SNEGSKA (reference sequence). The CDR3 has 12 amino acids. The CDR3 region has the DNA TGCAGTGCCGGAAGACCCCCTAACGAGCAGTACTTC. Translating gives CSAGRPPNEQYF.

This clonotype was seen only a few times. The chain links TRBV9 to TRBJ1-2, with TRBD1 matching over 10 bases. Germline V CDR1 and CDR2: SGDLS, YYNGEE. The CDR3 has 17 amino acids. V shed 0 bases, J shed 3 bases, and the junction held 8 bases outside the gene matches. CDR3 region: CASSVEGQGWKDYGYTF. As DNA, the CDR3 is TGTGCCAGCAGCGTAGAGGGACAGGGGTGGAAAGACTATGGCTACACCTTC.

The chain links TRBV5-1 to TRBJ1-1; tentative D call: TRBD1 (6 bases). The ends were cut back, 0 bases at V and 5 bases at J, with 14 bases in the middle. The CDR3 has 15 amino acids. Germline loops: CDR1 SGHRS, CDR2 YFSETQ. As DNA, the CDR3 is TGCGCCAGCAGCTTGGAGGTGGGGGCGAGGACTGAAGCTTTCTTT. Amino acids: CASSLEVGARTEAFF.

The J gene is TRBJ2-1, the V gene TRBV11-2; D is uncertain. Trimming removed 1 base from V and 8 bases from J, with 12 bases in between. The germline V gene has CDR1 SGHAT and CDR2 FQNNGV. This CDR3 has 14 residues. The CDR3 reads CASSLGQVSDEQFF. CDR3 in DNA: TGTGCCAGCAGCTTAGGGCAGGTCAGCGATGAGCAGTTCTTC.

This chain uses TRBV9 with TRBJ1-1, with D tentatively TRBD1 (5 bases). V lost 5 bases to trimming and J lost 3 bases, with 17 bases between them. Per germline, CDR1 SGDLS and CDR2 YYNGEE. CDR3 length: 15 amino acids. The CDR3 protein is CASSVGPQGDTEAFF. The CDR3 region has the DNA TGTGCCAGCAGTGTCGGACCTCAGGGAGACACTGAAGCTTTCTTT.

This clonotype appeared a few times. The chain employs TRBV6-2 or TRBV6-3 and TRBJ2-1, with 8 bases matching TRBD1. J was trimmed by 7 bases and V by 1 base; bases with no gene match: 6. Germline values: CDR1 MNHEY, CDR2 SVGEGT. The CDR3 length is 15 residues. The CDR3 spells CASSYYGRGRNEQFF. The DNA for the CDR3 is TGTGCCAGCAGTTACTACGGCAGGGGGCGGAATGAGCAGTTCTTC.

This clonotype has a count of ten or more. The chain links TRBV29-1 to TRBJ2-7; D unclear. The CDR3 sequence is 12 residues long. V was clipped by 4 bases and J by 2 bases, with 9 bases between them. Germline CDR1 reads SQVTM; CDR2 reads ANQGSEA. The CDR3 DNA follows: TGCAGCGTTGCCTCGAATGCCTACGAGCAGTACTTC. Translated, it gives CSVASNAYEQYF.

At least ten counts were recorded for this clonotype. The CDR3 region is CASSLADGPYEQYF. The CDR3 DNA is TGTGCCAGCAGCTTAGCCGACGGCCCCTACGAGCAGTACTTC. This sequence joins TRBV7-2 and TRBJ2-7; no definite D call. This CDR3 is built from 14 residues. The germline gives CDR1 SGHTA, CDR2 FQGNSA. Trimming cost V 0 bases and J 2 bases, with 8 bases left between them.

The chain employs TRBV5-5 and TRBJ2-7; D call uncertain. V was cut by 4 bases and J by 0 bases, with 8 bases left in between. The CDR3 loop spans 13 amino acids. From germline, CDR1 is SGHKS and CDR2 YYEKEE (reference sequence). Here the CDR3 reads CASSRVDSYEQYF. The CDR3 DNA reads as TGTGCCAGCAGCCGGGTAGACTCCTACGAGCAGTACTTC. The full variable domain, completed using reference TRBV5-5 and TRBJ2-7, is DAGVTQSPTHLIKTRGQQVTLRCSPISGHKSVSWYQQVLGQGPQFIFQYYEKEERGRGNFPDRFSARQFPNYSSELNVNALLLGDSALYLCASSRVDSYEQYFGPGTRLTVT.